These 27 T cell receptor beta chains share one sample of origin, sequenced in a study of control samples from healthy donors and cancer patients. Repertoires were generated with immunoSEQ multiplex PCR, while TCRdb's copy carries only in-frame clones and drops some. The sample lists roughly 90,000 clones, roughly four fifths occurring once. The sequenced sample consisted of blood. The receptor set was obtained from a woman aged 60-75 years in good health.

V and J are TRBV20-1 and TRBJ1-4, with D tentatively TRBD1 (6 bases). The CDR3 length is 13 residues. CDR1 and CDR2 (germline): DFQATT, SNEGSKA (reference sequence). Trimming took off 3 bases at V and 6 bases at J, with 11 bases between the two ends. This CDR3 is CSASEGGHEKLFF. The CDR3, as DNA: TGCAGTGCTAGTGAGGGGGGACATGAAAAACTGTTTTTT.

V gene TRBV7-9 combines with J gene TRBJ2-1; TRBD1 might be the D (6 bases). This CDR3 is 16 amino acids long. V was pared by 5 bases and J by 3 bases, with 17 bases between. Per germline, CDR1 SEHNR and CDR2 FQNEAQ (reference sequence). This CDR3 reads CASSPPATGYYNEQFF. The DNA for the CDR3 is TGTGCCAGCAGCCCCCCGGCCACAGGGTACTACAATGAGCAGTTCTTC.

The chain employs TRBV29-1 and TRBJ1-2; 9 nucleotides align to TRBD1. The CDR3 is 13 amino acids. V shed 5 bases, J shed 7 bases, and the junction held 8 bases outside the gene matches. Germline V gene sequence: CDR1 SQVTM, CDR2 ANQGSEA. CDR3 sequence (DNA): TGCAGCGTTCCTCAACAGGGGGCTGGTGGCTACACCTTC. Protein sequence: CSVPQQGAGGYTF.

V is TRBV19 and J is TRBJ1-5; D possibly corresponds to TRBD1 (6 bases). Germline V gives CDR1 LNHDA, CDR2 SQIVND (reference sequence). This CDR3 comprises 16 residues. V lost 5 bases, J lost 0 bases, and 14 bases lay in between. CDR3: CASSPDSRYSNQPQHF. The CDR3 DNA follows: TGTGCCAGTAGTCCGGACAGCCGTTATAGCAATCAGCCCCAGCATTTT.

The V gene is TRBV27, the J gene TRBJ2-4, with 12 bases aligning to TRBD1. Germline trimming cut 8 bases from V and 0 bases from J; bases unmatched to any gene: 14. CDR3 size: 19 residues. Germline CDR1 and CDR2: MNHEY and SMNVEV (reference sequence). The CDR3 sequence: CASHNTGQGARQAKNIQYF. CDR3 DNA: TGTGCCAGCCATAACACGGGACAGGGGGCGCGGCAAGCCAAAAACATTCAGTACTTC.

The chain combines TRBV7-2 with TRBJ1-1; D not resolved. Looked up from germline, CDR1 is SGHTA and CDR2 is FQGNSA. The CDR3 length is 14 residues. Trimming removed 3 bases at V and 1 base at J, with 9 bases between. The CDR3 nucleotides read TGTGCCAGCAGCTTCGTATCCGGGAACACTGAAGCTTTCTTT. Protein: CASSFVSGNTEAFF.

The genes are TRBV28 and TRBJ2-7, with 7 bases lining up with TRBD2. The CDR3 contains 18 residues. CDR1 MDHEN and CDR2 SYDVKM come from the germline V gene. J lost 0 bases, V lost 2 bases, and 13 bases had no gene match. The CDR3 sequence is CASSLTPPQAGSSYEQYF. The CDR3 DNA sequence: TGTGCCAGCAGTTTAACCCCTCCCCAAGCGGGAAGCTCCTACGAGCAGTACTTC. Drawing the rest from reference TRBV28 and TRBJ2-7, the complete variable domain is DVKVTQSSRYLVKRTGEKVFLECVQDMDHENMFWYRQDPGLGLRLIYFSYDVKMKEKGDIPEGYSVSREKKERFSLILESASTNQTSMYLCASSLTPPQAGSSYEQYFGPGTRLTVT.

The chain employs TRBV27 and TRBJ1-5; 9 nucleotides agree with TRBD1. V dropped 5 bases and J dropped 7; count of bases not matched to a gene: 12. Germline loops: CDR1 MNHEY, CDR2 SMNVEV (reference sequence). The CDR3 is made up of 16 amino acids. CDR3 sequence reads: CASSPAKGTGNQPQHF. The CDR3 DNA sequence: TGTGCCAGCAGTCCTGCGAAGGGGACAGGGAACCAGCCCCAGCATTTT.

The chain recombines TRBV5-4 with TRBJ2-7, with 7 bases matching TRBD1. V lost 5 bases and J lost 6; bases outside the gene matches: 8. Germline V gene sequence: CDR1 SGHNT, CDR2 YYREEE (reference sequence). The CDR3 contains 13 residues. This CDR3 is CASRHRDRSEQYF. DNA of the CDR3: TGTGCCAGCAGGCACCGGGACAGATCCGAGCAGTACTTC.

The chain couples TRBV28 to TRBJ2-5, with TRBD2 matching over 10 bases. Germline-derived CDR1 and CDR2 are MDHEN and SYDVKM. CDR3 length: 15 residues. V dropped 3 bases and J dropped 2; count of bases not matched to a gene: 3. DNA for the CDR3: TGTGCCAGCAGTTTTAGGGGACTAGCGCAAGAGACCCAGTACTTC. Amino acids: CASSFRGLAQETQYF.

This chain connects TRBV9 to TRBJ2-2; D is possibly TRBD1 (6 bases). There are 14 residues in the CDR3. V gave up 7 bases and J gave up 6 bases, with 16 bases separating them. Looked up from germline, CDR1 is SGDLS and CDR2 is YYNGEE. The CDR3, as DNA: TGTGCCAGCGGACGACAGGAAGTCGCCGGGGAGCTGTTTTTT. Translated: CASGRQEVAGELFF.

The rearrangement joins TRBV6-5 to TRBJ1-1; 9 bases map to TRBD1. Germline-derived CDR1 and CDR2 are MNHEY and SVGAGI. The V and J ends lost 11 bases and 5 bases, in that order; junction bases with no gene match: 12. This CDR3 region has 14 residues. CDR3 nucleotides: TGTGCCGAAGCAAAGGGACAGGGTCCGACTGAAGCTTTCTTT. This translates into CAEAKGQGPTEAFF.

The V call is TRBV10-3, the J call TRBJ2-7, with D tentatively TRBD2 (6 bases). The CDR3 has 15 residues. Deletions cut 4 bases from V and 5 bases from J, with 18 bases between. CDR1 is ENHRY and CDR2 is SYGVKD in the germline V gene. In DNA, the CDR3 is TGTGCCATCAGTGCGGGAGCCCGCCGGGGAGACGAGCAGTACTTC. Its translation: CAISAGARRGDEQYF.

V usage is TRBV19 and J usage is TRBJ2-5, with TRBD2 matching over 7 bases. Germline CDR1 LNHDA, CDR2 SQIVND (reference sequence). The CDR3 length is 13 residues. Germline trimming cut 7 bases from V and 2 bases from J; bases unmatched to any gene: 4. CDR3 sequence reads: CASKRGGQETQYF. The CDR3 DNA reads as TGTGCCAGTAAAAGGGGAGGGCAAGAGACCCAGTACTTC.

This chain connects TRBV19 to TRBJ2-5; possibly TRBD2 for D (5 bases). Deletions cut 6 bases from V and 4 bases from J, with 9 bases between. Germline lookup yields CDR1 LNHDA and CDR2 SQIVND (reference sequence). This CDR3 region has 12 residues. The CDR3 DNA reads TGTGCCAGTAGAATGGCGGGAGAGACCCAGTACTTC. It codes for CASRMAGETQYF. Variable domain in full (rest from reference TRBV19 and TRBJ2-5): DGGITQSPKYLFRKEGQNVTLSCEQNLNHDAMYWYRQDPGQGLRLIYYSQIVNDFQKGDIAEGYSVSREKKESFPLTVTSAQKNPTAFYLCASRMAGETQYFGPGTRLLVL.

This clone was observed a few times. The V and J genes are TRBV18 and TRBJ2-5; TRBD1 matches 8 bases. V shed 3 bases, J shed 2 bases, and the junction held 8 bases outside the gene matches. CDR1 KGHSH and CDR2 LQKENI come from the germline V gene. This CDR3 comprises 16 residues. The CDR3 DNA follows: TGTGCCAGCTCACCTCTGACAGGGGTCCGACAAGAGACCCAGTACTTC. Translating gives CASSPLTGVRQETQYF.

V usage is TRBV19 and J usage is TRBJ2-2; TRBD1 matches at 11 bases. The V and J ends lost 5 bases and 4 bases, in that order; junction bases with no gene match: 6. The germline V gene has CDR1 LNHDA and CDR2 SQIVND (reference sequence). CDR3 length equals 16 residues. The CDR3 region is CASSGGQGAGTGELFF. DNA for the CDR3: TGTGCCAGTAGTGGCGGACAGGGGGCGGGCACCGGGGAGCTGTTTTTT.

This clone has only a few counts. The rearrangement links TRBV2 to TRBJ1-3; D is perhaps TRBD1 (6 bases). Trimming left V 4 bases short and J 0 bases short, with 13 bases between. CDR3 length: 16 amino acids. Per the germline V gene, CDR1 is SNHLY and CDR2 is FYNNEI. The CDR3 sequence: CASSVRDTSSGNTIYF. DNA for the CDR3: TGTGCCAGCAGTGTTAGGGACACGAGCTCTGGAAACACCATATATTTT.

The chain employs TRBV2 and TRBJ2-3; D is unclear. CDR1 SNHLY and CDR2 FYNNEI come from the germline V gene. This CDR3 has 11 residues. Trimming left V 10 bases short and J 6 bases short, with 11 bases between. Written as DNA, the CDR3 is TGTGCCACGCAAAGCTGGGATACGCAGTATTTT. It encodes CATQSWDTQYF.

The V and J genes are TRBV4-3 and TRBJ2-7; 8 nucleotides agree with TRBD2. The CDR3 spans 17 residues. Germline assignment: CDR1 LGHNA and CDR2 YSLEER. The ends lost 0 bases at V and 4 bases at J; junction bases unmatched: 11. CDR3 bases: TGCGCCAGCAGCCAAGACGTTAATAGCGGGGCCCTTTACGAGCAGTACTTC. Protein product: CASSQDVNSGALYEQYF.

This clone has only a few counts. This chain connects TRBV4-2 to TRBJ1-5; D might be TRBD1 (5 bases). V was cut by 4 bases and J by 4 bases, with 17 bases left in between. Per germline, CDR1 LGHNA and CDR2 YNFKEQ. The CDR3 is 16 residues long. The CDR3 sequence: CASSRRRWGVNQPQHF. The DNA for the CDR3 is TGTGCCAGCAGCCGTAGGAGGTGGGGGGTAAATCAGCCCCAGCATTTT.

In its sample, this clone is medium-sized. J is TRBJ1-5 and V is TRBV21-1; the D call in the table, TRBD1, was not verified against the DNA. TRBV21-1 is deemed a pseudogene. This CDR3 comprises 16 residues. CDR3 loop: CASTNVDRVIGQPQHF. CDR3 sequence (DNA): TGTGCCAGCACGAATGTTGACAGGGTGATAGGTCAGCCCCAGCATTTT.

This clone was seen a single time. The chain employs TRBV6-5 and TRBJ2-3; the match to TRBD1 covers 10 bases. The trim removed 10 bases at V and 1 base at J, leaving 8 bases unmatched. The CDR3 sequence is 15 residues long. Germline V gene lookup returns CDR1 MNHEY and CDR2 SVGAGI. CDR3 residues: CATMFGTGGTDTQYF. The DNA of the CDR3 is TGTGCCACCATGTTCGGGACAGGGGGCACAGATACGCAGTATTTT.

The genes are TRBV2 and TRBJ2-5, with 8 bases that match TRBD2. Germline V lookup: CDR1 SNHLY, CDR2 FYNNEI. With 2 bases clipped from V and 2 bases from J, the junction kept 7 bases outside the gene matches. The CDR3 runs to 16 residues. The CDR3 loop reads CASSELSGVGQETQYF. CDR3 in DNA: TGTGCCAGCAGTGAACTTAGCGGGGTTGGGCAAGAGACCCAGTACTTC.

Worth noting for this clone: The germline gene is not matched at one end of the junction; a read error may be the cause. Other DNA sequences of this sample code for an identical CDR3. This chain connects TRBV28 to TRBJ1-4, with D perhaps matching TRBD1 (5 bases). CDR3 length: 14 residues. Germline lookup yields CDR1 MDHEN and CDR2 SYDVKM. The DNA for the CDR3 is TGTGCCAGCAGCCTCAGGGAGATGCATGAAAAACTATTTTTT. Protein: CASSLREMHEKLFF.

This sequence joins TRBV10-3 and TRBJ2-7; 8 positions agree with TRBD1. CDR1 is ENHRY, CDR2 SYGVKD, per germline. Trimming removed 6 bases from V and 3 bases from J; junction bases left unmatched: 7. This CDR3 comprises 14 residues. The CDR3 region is CAIRPGQVIYEQYF. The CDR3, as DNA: TGTGCCATCAGACCGGGACAGGTCATCTACGAGCAGTACTTC.

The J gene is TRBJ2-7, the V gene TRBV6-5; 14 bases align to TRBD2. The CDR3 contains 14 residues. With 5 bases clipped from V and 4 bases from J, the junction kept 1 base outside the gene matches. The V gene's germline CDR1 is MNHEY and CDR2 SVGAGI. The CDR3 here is CASSRTSGGYEQYF. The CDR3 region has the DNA TGTGCCAGCAGTCGGACTAGCGGGGGGTACGAGCAGTACTTC.